This T cell receptor beta chain stems from a study of blood T cells in healthy people across ages. Study-wide findings and caveats: Higher diversity, along with more naive CD4+ cells, distinguished long-lived donors from aged donors.

Germline V gene lookup returns CDR1 KGHSH and CDR2 LQKENI. The CDR3 is 14 amino acids. With 6 bases removed from V and 7 bases from J, the gap between germline ends came to 13 bases. Comment on this clonotype: What it binds is not known.

Investigators took roughly 10 milliliters of peripheral blood from every donor. A J-beta primer mix and a sample-barcoded 5' primer were used in a second PCR of roughly 6 to 11 cycles. TCRdb called the 5' RACE reads again in MiXCR, with one record for every CDR3 protein. The sample shows roughly 2 million distinct CDR3 sequences, less than 50% of them seen only once. The V gene is TRBV18, the J gene TRBJ1-6, with D possibly being TRBD1 (6 bases). The source of this sequence is a woman in her forties in good health. Sequences were obtained from blood. CDR3 sequence: CASSQTGSNSPLHF. In nucleotides, the CDR3 is TGTGCCAGCTCCCAAACAGGGAGCAATTCACCCCTCCACTTT.